This TCR beta chain was recorded in a study of blood T cell repertoires in COVID-19. Study in general: From the United States, Italy and Spain came samples of acute and convalescent COVID-19. The analysed material was cDNA or gDNA that came from T cells, B-cell-depleted T cells, or PBMCs.

This CDR3 is built from 16 residues. Trimming shortened V by 4 bases and J by 5 bases, and 18 bases separated the two germline ends. In germline, CDR1 is MNHNY, CDR2 SVGAGI (reference sequence). Per the original data handling: It was from reference gene primer amplification that nucleated cell counts were estimated. Measured with immunoSEQ multiplex PCR; TCRdb has only the in-frame clones, and not every one. The V and J calls and clone size were taken over from that table, and D and trimming were inferred from the DNA. The table has 150,000 or so clones, 84% seen once. Sequencing was performed on peripheral blood. The origin of this receptor is a human donor in a cohort sampled during active COVID-19. The chain employs TRBV6-6 and TRBJ2-1; perhaps TRBD2 as D (6 bases). The CDR3 DNA sequence: TGTGCCAGCAGTTTACCGGACTATGGGATAAACAATGAGCAGTTCTTC. It yields the protein CASSLPDYGINNEQFF.